Reported below is one T cell receptor (beta chain). This entry comes from a study of OX40 agonist ivuxolimab in advanced cancers. At the level of the study: Patient treatment consisted of intravenous ivuxolimab administration every 2 weeks at 0.01 to 10 mg/kg.

The data were produced by immunoSEQ multiplex PCR, yet TCRdb's version contains in-frame clones alone and is incomplete. Found here are 45,000 to 75,000 clones, over 65% of them singletons; the top ten hold over 1.3%. This TCR was sampled from an adult with an advanced solid tumor such as melanoma, head and neck, liver or kidney cancer. The specimen comprised CD4+ or CD8+ T cells sorted from blood, sampled in a trial of the OX40 agonist ivuxolimab.

The CDR3 nucleotides are TGTGCCAGCAGTGGAGGGCAGGTGAACACCGGGGAGCTGTTTTTT. Its translation is CASSGGQVNTGELFF. The genes are TRBV6-1 and TRBJ2-2; a possible D gene is TRBD2 (5 bases). This CDR3 has 15 residues. CDR1 is MNHNS, CDR2 SASEGT, per germline. V was trimmed by 4 bases and J by 1 base, leaving 10 bases between them.